This T cell receptor (beta chain) was captured by sequencing in a study of cytomegalovirus exposure and HLA in healthy donors. Study-wide points: Productive rates of about 87% or about 30% were seen for most TCR beta V segments in an earlier analysis. Later analysis suggested links between common viral pathogens and several top significant clusters. Cytomegalovirus-associated status was assigned to approximately 160 TCR beta chains. With later analysis, a missense DCLRE1C variant became linked to TCR beta V- and J-gene trimming.

About this clone: The antigen is undetermined.

The CDR3 has 16 amino acids. Germline V gene sequence: CDR1 SGHTA, CDR2 FQGTGA. V lost 2 bases and J lost 2, with 15 bases in between. Vbeta (60) and Jbeta (13) primers were used in the PCR. Generated by immunoSEQ multiplex PCR, the TCRdb table keeps only in-frame clones and is missing some. The data contain 130,000 or so clones, roughly 80% of them seen just once; the ten biggest clones take up 0.94%. The TCR comes from a woman aged 55-75 years in good health and CMV-seronegative. This sequence joins TRBV7-3 and TRBJ2-5, with a weak D call TRBD1 (8 bases). Sequencing was carried out using PBMCs. The CDR3 DNA is TGTGCCAGCAGCTTACTCGGACAGGGAGGGCAAGAGACCCAGTACTTC. Protein product: CASSLLGQGGQETQYF. The complete variable domain, with remaining parts taken from reference TRBV7-3 and TRBJ2-5, reads GAGVSQTPSNKVTEKGKYVELRCDPISGHTALYWYRQSLGQGPEFLIYFQGTGAADDSGLPNDRFFAVRPEGSVSTLKIQRTERGDSAVYLCASSLLGQGGQETQYFGPGTRLLVL.